The clone carrying this TCR beta chain showed up just once. The data originate from a study of blood T cell repertoires in COVID-19. Study background: PBMCs, B-cell-depleted T cells, or T cells were the source of the cDNA or gDNA that made up the material.

Original data processing: Reference gene primer amplification gave nucleated cell count estimates. Assay: immunoSEQ multiplex PCR; the TCRdb copy retains only in-frame clones and omits some. V and J calls and clone size come straight from that table; D and trimming were deduced from the DNA. Of some 180,000 clones listed, roughly 84% are singletons. This TCR derives from a human donor in a cohort sampled during active COVID-19. The specimen was peripheral blood.

The CDR3 bases are TGTGCCAGTAGTCCCCCCTTTCGGACTCCCTATGGCTACACCTTC. Residues: CASSPPFRTPYGYTF. The V and J genes are TRBV19 and TRBJ1-2, with D uncertain. Germline V gene lookup returns CDR1 LNHDA and CDR2 SQIVND (reference sequence). Trimming took 5 bases from V and 4 from J, leaving 17 bases between them. The CDR3 runs to 15 residues.